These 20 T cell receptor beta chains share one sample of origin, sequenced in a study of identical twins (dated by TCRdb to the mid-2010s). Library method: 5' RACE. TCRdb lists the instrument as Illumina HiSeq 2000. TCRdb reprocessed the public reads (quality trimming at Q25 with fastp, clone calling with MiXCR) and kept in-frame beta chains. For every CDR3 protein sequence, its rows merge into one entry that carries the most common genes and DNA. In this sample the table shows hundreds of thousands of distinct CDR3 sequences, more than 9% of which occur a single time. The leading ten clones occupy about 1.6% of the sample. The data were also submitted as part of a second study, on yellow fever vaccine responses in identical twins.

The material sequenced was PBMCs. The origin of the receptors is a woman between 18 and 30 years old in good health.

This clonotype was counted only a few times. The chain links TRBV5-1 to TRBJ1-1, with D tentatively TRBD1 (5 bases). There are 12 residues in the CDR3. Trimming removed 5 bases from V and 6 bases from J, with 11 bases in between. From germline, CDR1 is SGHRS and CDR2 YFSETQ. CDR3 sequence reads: CASRHDRSEAFF. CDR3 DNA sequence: TGCGCCAGCAGACACGACAGATCTGAAGCTTTCTTT.

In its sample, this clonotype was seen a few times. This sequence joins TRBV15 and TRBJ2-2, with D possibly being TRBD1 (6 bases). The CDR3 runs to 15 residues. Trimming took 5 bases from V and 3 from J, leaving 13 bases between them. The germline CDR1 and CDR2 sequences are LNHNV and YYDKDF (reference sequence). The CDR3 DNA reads TGTGCCACCAGCTCCCCGGACAGATACACCGGGGAGCTGTTTTTT. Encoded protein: CATSSPDRYTGELFF.

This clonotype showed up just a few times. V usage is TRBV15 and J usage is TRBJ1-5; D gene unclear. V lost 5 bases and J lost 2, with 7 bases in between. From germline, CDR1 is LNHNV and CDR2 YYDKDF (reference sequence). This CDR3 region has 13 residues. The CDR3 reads CATSPSGNQPQHF. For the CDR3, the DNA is TGTGCCACCAGCCCTTCGGGCAATCAGCCCCAGCATTTT.

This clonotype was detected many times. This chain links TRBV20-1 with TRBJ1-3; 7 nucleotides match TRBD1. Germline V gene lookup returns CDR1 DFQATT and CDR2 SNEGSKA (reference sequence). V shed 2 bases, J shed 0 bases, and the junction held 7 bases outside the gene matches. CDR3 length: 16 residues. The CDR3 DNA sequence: TGCAGTGCTAGATCGGGACAGACCTTCTCTGGAAACACCATATATTTT. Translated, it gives CSARSGQTFSGNTIYF.

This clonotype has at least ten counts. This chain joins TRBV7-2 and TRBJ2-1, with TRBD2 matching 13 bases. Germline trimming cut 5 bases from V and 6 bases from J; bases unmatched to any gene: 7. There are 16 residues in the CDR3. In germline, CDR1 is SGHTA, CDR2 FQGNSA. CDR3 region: CASSPDRTSGSNEQFF. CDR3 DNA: TGTGCCAGCAGCCCCGATCGGACTAGCGGGAGCAATGAGCAGTTCTTC.

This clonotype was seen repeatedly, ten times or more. CDR3 in DNA: TGCGCCAGCAGCTTGGAAGCGGGAATATCCTACAATGAGCAGTTCTTC. Translated, it gives CASSLEAGISYNEQFF. The chain couples TRBV5-1 to TRBJ2-1, with TRBD2 identical over 7 bases. Germline CDR1 and CDR2: SGHRS and YFSETQ. The V and J ends lost 0 bases and 1 base, in that order; junction bases with no gene match: 4. CDR3 size: 16 residues.

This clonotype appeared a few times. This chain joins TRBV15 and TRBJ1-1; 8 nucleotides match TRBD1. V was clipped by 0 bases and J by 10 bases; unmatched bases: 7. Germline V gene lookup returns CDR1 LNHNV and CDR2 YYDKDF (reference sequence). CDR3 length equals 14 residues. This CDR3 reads CATSRDKQGAGAFF. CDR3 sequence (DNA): TGTGCCACCAGCAGAGATAAGCAGGGGGCAGGAGCTTTCTTT.

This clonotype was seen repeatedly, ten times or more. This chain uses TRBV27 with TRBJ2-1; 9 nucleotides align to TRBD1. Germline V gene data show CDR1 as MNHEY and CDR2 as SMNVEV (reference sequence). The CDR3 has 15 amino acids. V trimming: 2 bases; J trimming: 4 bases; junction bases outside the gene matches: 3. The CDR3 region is CASSLMDRGYNEQFF. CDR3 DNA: TGTGCCAGCAGTTTAATGGACAGGGGTTACAATGAGCAGTTCTTC.

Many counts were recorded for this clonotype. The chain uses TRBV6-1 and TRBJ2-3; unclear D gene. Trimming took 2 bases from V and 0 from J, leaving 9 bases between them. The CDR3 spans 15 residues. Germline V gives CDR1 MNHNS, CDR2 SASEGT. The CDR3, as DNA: TGTGCCAGCAGTGAATGGTTAGCTAGCACAGATACGCAGTATTTT. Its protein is CASSEWLASTDTQYF.

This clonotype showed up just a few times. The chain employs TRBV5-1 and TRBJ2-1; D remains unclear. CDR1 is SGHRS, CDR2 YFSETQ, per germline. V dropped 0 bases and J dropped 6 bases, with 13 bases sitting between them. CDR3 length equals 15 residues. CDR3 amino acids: CASSLAEVAINEQFF. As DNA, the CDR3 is TGCGCCAGCAGCTTGGCCGAAGTAGCTATCAATGAGCAGTTCTTC.

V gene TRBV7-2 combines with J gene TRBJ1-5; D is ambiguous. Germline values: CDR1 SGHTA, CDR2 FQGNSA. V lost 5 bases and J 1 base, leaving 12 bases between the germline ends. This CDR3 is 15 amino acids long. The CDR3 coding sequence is TGTGCCAGCAGCAAGGGCCCTGGGAGCAATCAGCCCCAGCATTTT. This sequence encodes CASSKGPGSNQPQHF.

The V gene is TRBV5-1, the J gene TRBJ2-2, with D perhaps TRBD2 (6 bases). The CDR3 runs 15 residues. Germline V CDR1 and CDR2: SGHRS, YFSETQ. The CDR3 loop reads CASDSGGPNTGELFF. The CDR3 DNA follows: TGCGCAAGCGACAGCGGAGGGCCTAACACCGGGGAGCTGTTTTTT.

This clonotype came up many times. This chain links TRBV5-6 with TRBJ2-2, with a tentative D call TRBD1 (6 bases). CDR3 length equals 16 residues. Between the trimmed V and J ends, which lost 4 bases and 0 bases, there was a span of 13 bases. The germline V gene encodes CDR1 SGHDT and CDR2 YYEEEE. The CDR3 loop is CASSLLGQSNTGELFF. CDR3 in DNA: TGTGCCAGCAGCCTTCTTGGACAGTCGAACACCGGGGAGCTGTTTTTT.

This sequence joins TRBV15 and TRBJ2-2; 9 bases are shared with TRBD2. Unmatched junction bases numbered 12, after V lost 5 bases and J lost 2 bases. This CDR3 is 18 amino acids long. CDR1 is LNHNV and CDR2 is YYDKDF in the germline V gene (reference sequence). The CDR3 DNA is TGTGCCACCAGCGGCCGGACTAGCGCAACACTTAACACCGGGGAGCTGTTTTTT. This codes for CATSGRTSATLNTGELFF. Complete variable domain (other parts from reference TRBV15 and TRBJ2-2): DAMVIQNPRYQVTQFGKPVTLSCSQTLNHNVMYWYQQKSSQAPKLLFHYYDKDFNNEADTPDNFQSRRPNTSFCFLDIRSPGLGDTAMYLCATSGRTSATLNTGELFFGEGSRLTVL.

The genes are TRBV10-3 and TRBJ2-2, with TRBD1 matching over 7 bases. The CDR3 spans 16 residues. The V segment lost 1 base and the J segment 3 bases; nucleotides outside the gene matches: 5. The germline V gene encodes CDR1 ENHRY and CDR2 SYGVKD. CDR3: CAISELRGQHTGELFF. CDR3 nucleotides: TGTGCCATCAGTGAGTTAAGGGGGCAACACACCGGGGAGCTGTTTTTT.

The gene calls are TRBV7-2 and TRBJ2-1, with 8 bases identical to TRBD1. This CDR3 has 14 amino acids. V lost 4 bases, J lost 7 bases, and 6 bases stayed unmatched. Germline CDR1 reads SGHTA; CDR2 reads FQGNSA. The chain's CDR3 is CASSSDRVRNEQFF. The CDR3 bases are TGTGCCAGCAGCTCGGACAGGGTTAGGAATGAGCAGTTCTTC.

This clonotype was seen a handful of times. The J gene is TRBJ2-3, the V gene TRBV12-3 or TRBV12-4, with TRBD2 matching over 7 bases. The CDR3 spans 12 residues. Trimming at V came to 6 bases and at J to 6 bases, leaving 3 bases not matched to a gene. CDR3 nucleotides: TGTGCCAGCAGAACGACTAGCGATACGCAGTATTTT. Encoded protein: CASRTTSDTQYF.

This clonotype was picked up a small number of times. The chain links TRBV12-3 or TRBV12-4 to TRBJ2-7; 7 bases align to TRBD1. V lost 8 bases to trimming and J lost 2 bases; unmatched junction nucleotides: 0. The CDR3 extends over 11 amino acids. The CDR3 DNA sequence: TGTGCCAGCGGGACAGCCTACGAGCAGTACTTC. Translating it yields CASGTAYEQYF.

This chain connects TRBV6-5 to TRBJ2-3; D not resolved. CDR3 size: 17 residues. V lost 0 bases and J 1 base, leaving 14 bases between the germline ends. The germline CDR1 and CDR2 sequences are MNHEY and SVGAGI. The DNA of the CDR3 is TGTGCCAGCAGTTACTCGATGTCAGGCCTGGGCACAGATACGCAGTATTTT. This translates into CASSYSMSGLGTDTQYF.

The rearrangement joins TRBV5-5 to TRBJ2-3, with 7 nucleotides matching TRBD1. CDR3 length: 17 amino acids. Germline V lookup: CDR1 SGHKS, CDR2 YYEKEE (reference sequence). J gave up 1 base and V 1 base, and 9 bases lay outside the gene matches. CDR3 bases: TGTGCCAGCAGCTTGCAGGGGACAGTTCTCGGCACAGATACGCAGTATTTT. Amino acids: CASSLQGTVLGTDTQYF. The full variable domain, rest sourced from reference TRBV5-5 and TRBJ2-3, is DAGVTQSPTHLIKTRGQQVTLRCSPISGHKSVSWYQQVLGQGPQFIFQYYEKEERGRGNFPDRFSARQFPNYSSELNVNALLLGDSALYLCASSLQGTVLGTDTQYFGPGTRLTVL.